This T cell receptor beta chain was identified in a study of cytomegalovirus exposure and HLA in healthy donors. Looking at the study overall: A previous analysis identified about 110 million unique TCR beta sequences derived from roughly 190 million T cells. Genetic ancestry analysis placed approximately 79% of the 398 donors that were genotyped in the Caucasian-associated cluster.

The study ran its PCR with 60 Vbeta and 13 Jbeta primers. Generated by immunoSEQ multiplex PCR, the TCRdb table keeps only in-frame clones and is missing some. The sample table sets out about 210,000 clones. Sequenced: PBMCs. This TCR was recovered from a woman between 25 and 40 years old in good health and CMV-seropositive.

The CDR3 loop reads CASSTIQGQPQHF. CDR3 sequence (DNA): TGTGCCAGTAGTACTATACAGGGCCAGCCCCAGCATTTT. V gene TRBV19 combines with J gene TRBJ1-5; D is possibly TRBD1 (6 bases). The ends were cut back, 4 bases at V and 7 bases at J, with 11 bases in the middle. The CDR3 is 13 residues long. The V gene's germline CDR1 is LNHDA and CDR2 SQIVND (reference sequence).